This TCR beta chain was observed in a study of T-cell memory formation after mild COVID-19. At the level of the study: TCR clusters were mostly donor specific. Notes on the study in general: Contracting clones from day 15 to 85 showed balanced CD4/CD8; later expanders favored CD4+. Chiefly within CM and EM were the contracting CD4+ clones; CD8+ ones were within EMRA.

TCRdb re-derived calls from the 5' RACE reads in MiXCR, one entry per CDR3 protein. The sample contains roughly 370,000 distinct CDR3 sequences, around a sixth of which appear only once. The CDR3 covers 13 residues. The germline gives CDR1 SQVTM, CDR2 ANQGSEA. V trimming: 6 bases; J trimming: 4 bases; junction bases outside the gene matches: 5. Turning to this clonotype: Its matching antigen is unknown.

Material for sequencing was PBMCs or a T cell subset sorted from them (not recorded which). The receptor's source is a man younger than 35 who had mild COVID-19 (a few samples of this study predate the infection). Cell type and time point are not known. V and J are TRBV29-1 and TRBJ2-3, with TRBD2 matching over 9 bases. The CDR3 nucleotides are TGCAGCGTCGAGGCGGGGGGGCCAGATACGCAGTATTTT. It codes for CSVEAGGPDTQYF.